These T cell receptor beta chains were read from a single sample in a study of blood T cell repertoires in COVID-19. TCRdb's copy holds only in-frame clones and misses some; the assay was immunoSEQ multiplex PCR. Here the sample spans about 36,000 clones, about 74% being singletons. The sample taken for sequencing was peripheral blood. The receptors were gathered from a man between 65 and 80 years old with COVID-19, enrolled during active disease. CDR3s include the opening cysteine and the closing phenylalanine or tryptophan. A D gene is named only where the DNA matches it firmly. The size of a clone is reported for some rows only, either as once, few or many, or as a class for expanded clones.

TRBJ1-5	NA	NA	TRBV5-4	TGTGCCAGCAGCTTGGACACCAATCAGCCCCAGCATTTT	CASSLDTNQPQHF
TRBJ1-2	NA	few	TRBV11-2	TGTGCCAGCAGCTTCGGCGGGGGGTCTCATGGCTACACCTTC	CASSFGGGSHGYTF
TRBJ1-1	NA	NA	TRBV5-1	TGCGCCAGCAGCTTGACGCAGGGATTGGGGAACACTGAAGCTTTCTTT	CASSLTQGLGNTEAFF
TRBJ1-1	TRBD1	NA	TRBV15	TGTGCCACCAGCGGCTACAGGGGGCGGTGGGACACTGAAGCTTTCTTT	CATSGYRGRWDTEAFF
TRBJ1-6	NA	few	TRBV5-1	TGCGCCAGCAGCTTGGGCGGAGTAGGTAATTCACCCCTCCACTTT	CASSLGGVGNSPLHF
TRBJ1-1	NA	NA	TRBV6-6	TGTGCCAGCAGTTACCCAACGGCGGGGGCAGAGAAAGCTTTCTTT	CASSYPTAGAEKAFF
TRBJ1-5	NA	NA	TRBV4-1	TGCGCCAGCAGCCGTGACAGGTACAATCAGCCCCAGCATTTT	CASSRDRYNQPQHF
TRBJ2-1	TRBD2	NA	TRBV3-1/TRBV3-2	TGTGCCAGCAGCCAAGTATCGAGCGGGGCATACAATGAGCAGTTCTTC	CASSQVSSGAYNEQFF
TRBJ1-2	NA	few	TRBV29-1	TGCAGCGTTGTAAGGGGTTCTAACTATGGCTACACCTTC	CSVVRGSNYGYTF
TRBJ1-5	NA	NA	TRBV5-5	TGTGCCAGCAGCTTGGGCCAGGATACCGGTCAGCCCCAGCATTTT	CASSLGQDTGQPQHF
TRBJ1-5	NA	NA	TRBV2	TGTGCCAGCAGACTGATAAGCCCGAATCAGCCCCAGCATTTT	CASRLISPNQPQHF
TRBJ1-1	NA	NA	TRBV18	TGTGCCAGCTCTCCTCAGGAACAAAACACTGAAGCTTTCTTT	CASSPQEQNTEAFF
TRBJ2-1	TRBD1	NA	TRBV29-1	TGCAGCGTTTCCGGACAGGGTTTATATGAGCAGTTCTTC	CSVSGQGLYEQFF
TRBJ1-2	TRBD1	few	TRBV7-9	TGTGCCAGCTCAGGGGGCATTGGTGGCTACACCTTC	CASSGGIGGYTF
TRBJ2-7	NA	NA	TRBV7-2	TGTGCCAGCAGCCGTAGGGGCCGGATAACCAACTACGAGCAGTACTTC	CASSRRGRITNYEQYF
TRBJ2-7	TRBD1	NA	TRBV5-1	TGCGCCAGCACTCCCGGGGACAGAAGTAGTTACGAGCAGTACTTC	CASTPGDRSSYEQYF